This TCR beta chain came from a study of T cell changes during pregnancy in multiple sclerosis. CDR3 length equals 15 residues. V shed 1 base and J shed 5 bases, with 14 bases lying between them. Looked up from germline, CDR1 is KGHSH and CDR2 is LQKENI. Clones were read by immunoSEQ multiplex PCR, and TCRdb kept only the in-frame ones, dropping some. Of about 99,000 clones listed, about 94% are singletons. The sample here was peripheral blood, taken after pregnancy. The TCR was taken from a female donor with multiple sclerosis, enrolled in a pregnancy study. This chain uses TRBV18 with TRBJ2-5, with D tentatively TRBD1 (5 bases). The CDR3 nucleotides read TGTGCCAGCTCACCACTAGCAGGGTTATGGGAGACCCAGTACTTC. It is translated as CASSPLAGLWETQYF.